A single T cell receptor (beta chain) is shown here with its context. Its antigen remains unknown. This sample stems from a study of cytomegalovirus exposure and HLA in healthy donors. The PCR made use of 60 Vbeta and 13 Jbeta primers. Assay used: immunoSEQ multiplex PCR; TCRdb lists only in-frame clones, some missing. Here the sample spans about 130,000 clones, 77% being singletons. Study outcomes and limitations: Immune exposure information available was restricted to CMV serostatus.

V shed 4 bases and J 11 bases; nucleotides not matched to a gene: 7. Germline assignment: CDR1 MNHEY and CDR2 SMNVEV (reference sequence). The CDR3 is made up of 13 amino acids. The chain is built from TRBV27 and TRBJ1-1, with TRBD1 matching over 10 bases. This clonotype was obtained from a woman aged 40 to 49 in good health and CMV-seronegative. The sample was PBMCs. CDR3 in amino acids: CASSSGDRGKAFF. CDR3 nucleotide sequence: TGTGCCAGCAGTTCTGGGGACAGGGGTAAGGCTTTCTTT.